These 22 T cell receptor beta chains were sequenced from one sample in a study of blood T cell repertoires in COVID-19 (dated by TCRdb to 2020 to 2021). The library was made by the immunoSEQ multiplex PCR assay. Imported from immuneACCESS, the table was reduced by TCRdb to in-frame sequences with V and J called. These copies leave out some clones; in studies compared against another copy, an unresolved V gene accounts for under half, and the cause of the remainder is not known. Here the sample has about 80,000 clones; about four fifths occur a single time. Roughly 4% of the sample is taken by the ten largest. Sequenced input: peripheral blood. The receptors were gathered from a man aged 50 to 59 with acute or convalescent COVID-19.

The chain recombines TRBV2 with TRBJ1-5; D unresolved. In germline, CDR1 is SNHLY, CDR2 FYNNEI. V was trimmed by 0 bases and J by 0 bases, leaving 6 bases between them. CDR3 length equals 15 residues. CDR3 protein: CASSEASYSNQPQHF. In nucleotides, the CDR3 is TGTGCCAGCAGTGAAGCGTCCTATAGCAATCAGCCCCAGCATTTT.

The chain employs TRBV3-1 (or the pseudogene TRBV3-2) and TRBJ1-2, with D possibly matching TRBD1 (5 bases). This CDR3 comprises 16 residues. Per germline, CDR1 LGHDT and CDR2 YNNKEL (reference sequence). The V and J ends lost 3 bases and 5 bases respectively, with 19 bases between them. The DNA of the CDR3 is TGTGCCAGCAGCCACTATCGGGCAGGGACTTCTTATGGCTACACCTTC. Translating it yields CASSHYRAGTSYGYTF.

The chain couples TRBV5-1 to TRBJ2-5; 10 bases match TRBD1. The germline CDR1 and CDR2 sequences are SGHRS and YFSETQ. With V trimmed by 4 bases and J by 3 bases, 3 bases remained unmatched. The CDR3 is made up of 14 amino acids. The CDR3 coding sequence is TGCGCCAGCAGCCAAGGGACAGGGGAAGAGACCCAGTACTTC. Encoded protein: CASSQGTGEETQYF.

V usage is TRBV19 and J usage is TRBJ2-1; D not certain. The CDR3 has 14 residues. The V and J ends lost 1 base and 9 bases respectively, with 13 bases between them. Germline V lookup: CDR1 LNHDA, CDR2 SQIVND (reference sequence). CDR3 DNA: TGTGCCAGTAGTATAGCTCTGGTGGGCAGTGAGCAGTTCTTC. This codes for CASSIALVGSEQFF.

The chain joins TRBV19 to TRBJ1-2, with D perhaps TRBD1 (5 bases). The CDR3 sequence is 15 residues long. The V end lost 8 bases, the J end lost 1 base, and 17 bases lay between the germline ends. Germline-derived CDR1 and CDR2 are LNHDA and SQIVND (reference sequence). CDR3 sequence: CASVLQADVNYGYTF. The CDR3 bases are TGTGCCAGTGTGTTACAGGCTGACGTTAACTATGGCTACACCTTC. Full variable domain (rest looked up from reference TRBV19 and TRBJ1-2): DGGITQSPKYLFRKEGQNVTLSCEQNLNHDAMYWYRQDPGQGLRLIYYSQIVNDFQKGDIAEGYSVSREKKESFPLTVTSAQKNPTAFYLCASVLQADVNYGYTFGSGTRLTVV.

This rearrangement joins TRBV13 to TRBJ2-2; TRBD2 matches at 13 bases. V was clipped by 0 bases and J by 5 bases; unmatched bases: 0. The CDR3 extends over 16 amino acids. Germline CDR1 reads PRHDT; CDR2 reads FYEKMQ (reference sequence). Written as DNA, the CDR3 is TGTGCCAGCAGCTTAGGGGGACTAGCGGGAACCGGGGAGCTGTTTTTT. Translation: CASSLGGLAGTGELFF.

This chain connects TRBV7-8 to TRBJ1-2; 10 nucleotides match TRBD1. V was clipped by 1 base and J by 8 bases; unmatched bases: 13. Germline V CDR1 and CDR2: SGHVS, FQNEAQ. The CDR3 is 17 residues long. As DNA, the CDR3 is TGTGCCAGCAGCTTAGGGTTCAAAGACAGGGGGCGTAGGGGCTACACCTTC. Protein product: CASSLGFKDRGRRGYTF.

The chain is built from TRBV24-1 and TRBJ2-3, with TRBD1 matching over 8 bases. Germline CDR1 reads KGHDR; CDR2 reads SFDVKD. This CDR3 is built from 15 residues. After removal of 7 bases from V and 4 bases from J, the junction contained 9 bases not matched to a gene. The CDR3 region has the DNA TGTGCCACCAGAGCAGGGGGCGCGCGCCCAGATACGCAGTATTTT. This gives the protein CATRAGGARPDTQYF.

The rearrangement uses TRBV7-2 and TRBJ1-1; no definite D call. The germline gives CDR1 SGHTA, CDR2 FQGNSA. V was clipped by 1 base and J by 3 bases, with 9 bases between them. The CDR3 length is 14 residues. CDR3 bases: TGTGCCAGCAGCTTAGGGCCAGCGTACACTGAAGCTTTCTTT. It is translated as CASSLGPAYTEAFF.

The chain is built from TRBV3-1 (or the pseudogene TRBV3-2) and TRBJ1-2; 8 bases agree with TRBD1. CDR1 and CDR2 from the germline V gene are LGHDT and YNNKEL (reference sequence). The junction had 7 bases not matched to a gene; V was cut back by 1 base and J by 6 bases. This CDR3 is 15 amino acids long. CDR3 nucleotides: TGTGCCAGCAGCCAAGCGGCCAGGGGGCAGAATGGCTACACCTTC. Protein sequence: CASSQAARGQNGYTF.

This clone has only one observation. CDR3 sequence reads: CASSLGQGEQETQYF. The CDR3 DNA sequence: TGTGCCAGCAGCTTAGGGCAGGGGGAGCAAGAGACCCAGTACTTC. The rearrangement links TRBV7-7 to TRBJ2-5; 7 bases match TRBD1. The germline V gene encodes CDR1 SSHAT and CDR2 FNYEAQ (reference sequence). The CDR3 covers 15 residues. Trimming cost V 1 base and J 2 bases; bases outside gene matches: 4.

This chain joins TRBV5-1 and TRBJ2-5; 14 bases are shared with TRBD2. Germline V gene data show CDR1 as SGHRS and CDR2 as YFSETQ. The length of the CDR3 is 15 residues. The ends lost 4 bases at V and 5 bases at J; junction bases unmatched: 4. The CDR3 DNA is TGCGCCAGCAGCAAGGGACTAGCGGGAGTCGAGACCCAGTACTTC. Protein: CASSKGLAGVETQYF.

The chain is built from TRBV27 and TRBJ1-2; a weak D match, TRBD1 (5 bases). V lost 3 bases and J 3 bases, leaving 11 bases between the germline ends. Germline V gene sequence: CDR1 MNHEY, CDR2 SMNVEV (reference sequence). CDR3 length: 14 amino acids. This chain's CDR3 is CASSLGGGHYGYTF. In DNA, the CDR3 is TGTGCCAGCAGTTTGGGGGGGGGTCACTATGGCTACACCTTC.

This clone was detected once. The chain joins TRBV7-2 to TRBJ1-3; weak D call: TRBD1 (6 bases). Germline-derived CDR1 and CDR2 are SGHTA and FQGNSA. The CDR3 sequence is 15 residues long. Trimming pared 4 bases from V and 0 bases from J, leaving 10 bases between. DNA for the CDR3: TGTGCCAGCAGCTCGACAGGCTTCTCTGGAAACACCATATATTTT. As protein: CASSSTGFSGNTIYF. The variable domain in full, with the rest retrieved from reference TRBV7-2 and TRBJ1-3, is GAGVSQSPSNKVTEKGKDVELRCDPISGHTALYWYRQSLGQGLEFLIYFQGNSAPDKSGLPSDRFSAERTGGSVSTLTIQRTQQEDSAVYLCASSSTGFSGNTIYFGEGSWLTVV.

On this clone: A much larger clone sits a single nucleotide away, making a read error possible. The V and J genes are TRBV5-5 and TRBJ2-5; D is unclear. The germline V gene has CDR1 SGHKS and CDR2 YYEKEE (reference sequence). The V and J ends lost 4 bases and 4 bases respectively, with 5 bases between them. The CDR3 is made up of 11 amino acids. This CDR3 is CASSVRETQYF. As DNA, the CDR3 is TGTGCCAGCAGCGTGCGAGAGACCCAGTACTTC.

The rearrangement uses TRBV6-5 and TRBJ1-1; 9 nucleotides line up with TRBD1. The CDR3 runs 16 residues. Germline V gene sequence: CDR1 MNHEY, CDR2 SVGAGI. The V and J ends lost 0 bases and 4 bases, in that order; junction bases with no gene match: 6. The CDR3 DNA reads TGTGCCAGCAGTTACTCCTACAGGGGGCCGGGCACTGAAGCTTTCTTT. It translates to CASSYSYRGPGTEAFF.

The V and J genes are TRBV11-2 and TRBJ1-1; 9 nucleotides align to TRBD1. V trimming: 0 bases; J trimming: 1 base; junction bases outside the gene matches: 0. Germline values: CDR1 SGHAT, CDR2 FQNNGV. CDR3 length: 15 residues. The CDR3 nucleotides are TGTGCCAGCAGCTTAGAGGGACAGGGGAACACTGAAGCTTTCTTT. Protein: CASSLEGQGNTEAFF.

The chain couples TRBV6-2 or TRBV6-3 to TRBJ1-1; D gene uncertain. This CDR3 has 13 residues. The V gene's germline CDR1 is MNHEY and CDR2 SVGEGT. V was shortened by 2 bases and J by 2 bases, with 6 bases between the two germline ends. CDR3 sequence (DNA): TGTGCCAGCAGTTACACAGCAAACACTGAAGCTTTCTTT. This sequence encodes CASSYTANTEAFF.

The genes are TRBV2 and TRBJ1-2; a possible D gene is TRBD1 (6 bases). V lost 10 bases and J 7 bases, leaving 19 bases between the germline ends. In germline, CDR1 is SNHLY, CDR2 FYNNEI. The CDR3 is made up of 13 amino acids. The CDR3 region is CAITGTEGIGYTF. In DNA, the CDR3 is TGTGCCATAACAGGGACCGAGGGAATTGGCTACACCTTC.

The chain carries TRBV11-3 and TRBJ1-2; 8 bases are a match to TRBD1. J gave up 7 bases and V 1 base, and 8 bases lay outside the gene matches. This CDR3 has 15 residues. Germline loops: CDR1 SGHNT, CDR2 YENEEA. This CDR3 reads CASSLVAGGEAGYTF. In DNA, the CDR3 is TGTGCCAGCAGCTTAGTTGCAGGGGGCGAAGCTGGCTACACCTTC.

The chain has TRBV12-3 or TRBV12-4 and TRBJ2-1; tentatively, D is TRBD1 (5 bases). This CDR3 is 13 amino acids long. V lost 3 bases and J 6 bases, leaving 9 bases between the germline ends. This chain's CDR3 is CASSLEQGNEQFF. CDR3 in DNA: TGTGCCAGCAGTTTGGAGCAGGGCAATGAGCAGTTCTTC.

This chain links TRBV6-5 with TRBJ2-1; TRBD2 agrees at 9 bases. Germline lookup yields CDR1 MNHEY and CDR2 SVGAGI. The CDR3 extends over 16 amino acids. V lost 0 bases and J lost 9; bases outside the gene matches: 9. The CDR3 region is CASSYSIRTSEAEQFF. CDR3 DNA: TGTGCCAGCAGTTACTCGATCAGGACTAGCGAGGCTGAGCAGTTCTTC.